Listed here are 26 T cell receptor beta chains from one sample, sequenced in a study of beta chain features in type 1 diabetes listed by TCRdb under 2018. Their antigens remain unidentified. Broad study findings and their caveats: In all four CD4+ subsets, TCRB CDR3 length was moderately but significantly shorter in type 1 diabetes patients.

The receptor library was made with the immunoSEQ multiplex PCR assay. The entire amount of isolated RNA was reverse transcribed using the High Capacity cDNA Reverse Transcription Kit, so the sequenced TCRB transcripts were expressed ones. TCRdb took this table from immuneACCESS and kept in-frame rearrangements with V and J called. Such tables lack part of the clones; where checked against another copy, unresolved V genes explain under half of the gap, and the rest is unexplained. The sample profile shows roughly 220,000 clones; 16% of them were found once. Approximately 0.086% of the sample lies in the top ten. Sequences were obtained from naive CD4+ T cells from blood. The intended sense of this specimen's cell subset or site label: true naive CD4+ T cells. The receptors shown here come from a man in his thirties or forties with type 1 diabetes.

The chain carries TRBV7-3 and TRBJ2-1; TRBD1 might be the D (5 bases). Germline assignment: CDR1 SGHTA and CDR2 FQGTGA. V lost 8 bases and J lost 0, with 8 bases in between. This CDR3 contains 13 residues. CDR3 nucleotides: TGTGCCAGCCAGCAGGGCTCCTACAATGAGCAGTTCTTC. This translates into CASQQGSYNEQFF.

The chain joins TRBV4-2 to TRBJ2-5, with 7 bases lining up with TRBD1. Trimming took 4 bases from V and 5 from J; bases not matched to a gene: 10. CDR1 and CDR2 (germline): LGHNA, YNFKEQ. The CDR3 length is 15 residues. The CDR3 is CASSPEGARSETQYF. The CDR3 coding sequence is TGTGCCAGCAGCCCTGAGGGGGCGCGGTCGGAGACCCAGTACTTC.

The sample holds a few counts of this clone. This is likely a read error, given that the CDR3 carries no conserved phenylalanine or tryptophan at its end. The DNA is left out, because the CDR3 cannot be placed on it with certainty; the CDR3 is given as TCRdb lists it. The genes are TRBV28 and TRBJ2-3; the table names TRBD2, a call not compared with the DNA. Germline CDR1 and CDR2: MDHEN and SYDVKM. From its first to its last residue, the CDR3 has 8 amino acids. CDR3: CASSLIVV.

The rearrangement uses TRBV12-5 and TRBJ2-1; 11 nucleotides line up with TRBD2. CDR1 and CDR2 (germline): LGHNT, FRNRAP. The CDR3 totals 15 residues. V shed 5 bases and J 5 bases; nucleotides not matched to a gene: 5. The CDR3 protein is CASGRGTSGNNEQFF. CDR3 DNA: TGTGCTAGTGGTCGCGGGACTAGCGGCAACAATGAGCAGTTCTTC. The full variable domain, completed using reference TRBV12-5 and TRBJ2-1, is DARVTQTPRHKVTEMGQEVTMRCQPILGHNTVFWYRQTMMQGLELLAYFRNRAPLDDSGMPKDRFSAEMPDATLATLKIQPSEPRDSAVYFCASGRGTSGNNEQFFGPGTRLTVL.

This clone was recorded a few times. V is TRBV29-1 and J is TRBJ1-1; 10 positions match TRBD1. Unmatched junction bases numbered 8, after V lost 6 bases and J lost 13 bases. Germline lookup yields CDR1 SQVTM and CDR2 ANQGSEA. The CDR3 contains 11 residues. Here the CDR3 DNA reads TGCAGCGTGAAGACAGGGGGCCCGAATTTCTTT. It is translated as CSVKTGGPNFF.

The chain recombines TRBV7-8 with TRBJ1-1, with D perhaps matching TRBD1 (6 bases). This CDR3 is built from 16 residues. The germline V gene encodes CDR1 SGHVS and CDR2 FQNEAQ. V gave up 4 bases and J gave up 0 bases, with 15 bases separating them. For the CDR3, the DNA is TGTGCCAGCAGCTCACCTAGGGGACAACTGAACACTGAAGCTTTCTTT. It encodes CASSSPRGQLNTEAFF.

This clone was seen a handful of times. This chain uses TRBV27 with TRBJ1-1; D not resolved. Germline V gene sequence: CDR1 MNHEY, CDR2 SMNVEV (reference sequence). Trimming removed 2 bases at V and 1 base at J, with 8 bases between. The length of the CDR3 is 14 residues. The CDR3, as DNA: TGTGCCAGCAGTTTACTTTTTGGGAACACTGAAGCTTTCTTT. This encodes CASSLLFGNTEAFF.

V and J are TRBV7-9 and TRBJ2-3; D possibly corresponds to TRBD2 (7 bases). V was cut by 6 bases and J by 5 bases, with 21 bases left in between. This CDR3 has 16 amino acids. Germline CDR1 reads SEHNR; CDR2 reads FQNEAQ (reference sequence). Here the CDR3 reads CASSPSGLEGGDTQYF. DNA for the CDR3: TGTGCCAGCAGTCCTAGCGGACTGGAAGGGGGAGATACGCAGTATTTT. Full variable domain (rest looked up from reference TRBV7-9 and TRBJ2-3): DTGVSQNPRHKITKRGQNVTFRCDPISEHNRLYWYRQTLGQGPEFLTYFQNEAQLEKSRLLSDRFSAERPKGSFSTLEIQRTEQGDSAMYLCASSPSGLEGGDTQYFGPGTRLTVL.

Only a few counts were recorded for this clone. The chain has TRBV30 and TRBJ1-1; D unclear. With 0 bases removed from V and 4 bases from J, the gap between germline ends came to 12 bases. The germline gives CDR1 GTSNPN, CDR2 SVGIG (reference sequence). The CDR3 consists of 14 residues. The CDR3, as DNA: TGTGCCTGGAGTGTCAGTATAAAGGGCACTGAAGCTTTCTTT. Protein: CAWSVSIKGTEAFF.

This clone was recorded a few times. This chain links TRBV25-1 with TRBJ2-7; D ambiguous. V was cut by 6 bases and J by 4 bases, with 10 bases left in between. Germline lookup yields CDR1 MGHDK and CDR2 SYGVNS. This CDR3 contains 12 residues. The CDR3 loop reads CASSEGPYEQYF. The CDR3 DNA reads TGTGCCAGCAGCGAAGGCCCGTACGAGCAGTACTTC.

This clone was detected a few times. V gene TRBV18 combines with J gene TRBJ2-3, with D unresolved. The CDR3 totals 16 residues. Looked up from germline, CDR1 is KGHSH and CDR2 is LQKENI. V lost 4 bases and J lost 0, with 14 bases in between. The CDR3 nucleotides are TGTGCCAGCTCACTGACCCGTAAGACTAGCACAGATACGCAGTATTTT. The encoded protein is CASSLTRKTSTDTQYF. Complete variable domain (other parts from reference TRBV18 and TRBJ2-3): NAGVMQNPRHLVRRRGQEARLRCSPMKGHSHVYWYRQLPEEGLKFMVYLQKENIIDESGMPKERFSAEFPKEGPSILRIQQVVRGDSAAYFCASSLTRKTSTDTQYFGPGTRLTVL.

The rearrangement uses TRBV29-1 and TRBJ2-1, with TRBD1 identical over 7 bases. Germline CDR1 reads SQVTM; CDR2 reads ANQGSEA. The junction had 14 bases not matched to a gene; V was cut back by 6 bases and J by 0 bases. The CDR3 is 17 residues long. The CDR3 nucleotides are TGCAGCGTCCGAACAGGGGACGGGTTGGGCTCCTACAATGAGCAGTTCTTC. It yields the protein CSVRTGDGLGSYNEQFF.

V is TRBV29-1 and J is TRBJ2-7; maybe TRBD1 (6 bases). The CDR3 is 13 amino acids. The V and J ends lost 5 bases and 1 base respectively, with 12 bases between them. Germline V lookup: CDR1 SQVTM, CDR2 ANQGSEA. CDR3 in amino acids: CSVSRGQSYEQYF. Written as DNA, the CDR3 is TGCAGCGTTTCACGCGGACAGTCCTACGAGCAGTACTTC.

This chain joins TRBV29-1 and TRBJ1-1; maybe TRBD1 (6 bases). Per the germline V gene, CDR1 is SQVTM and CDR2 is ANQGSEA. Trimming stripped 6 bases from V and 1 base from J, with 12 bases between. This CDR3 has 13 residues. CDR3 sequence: CSVLRGPNTEAFF. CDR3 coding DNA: TGCAGCGTCCTCAGGGGTCCGAACACTGAAGCTTTCTTT.

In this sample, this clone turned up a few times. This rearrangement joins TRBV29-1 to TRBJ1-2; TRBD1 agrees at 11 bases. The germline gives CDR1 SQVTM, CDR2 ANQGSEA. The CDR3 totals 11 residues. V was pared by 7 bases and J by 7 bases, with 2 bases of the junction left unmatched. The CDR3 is CSGGTGGGYTF. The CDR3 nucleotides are TGCAGCGGCGGGACAGGGGGTGGCTACACCTTC.

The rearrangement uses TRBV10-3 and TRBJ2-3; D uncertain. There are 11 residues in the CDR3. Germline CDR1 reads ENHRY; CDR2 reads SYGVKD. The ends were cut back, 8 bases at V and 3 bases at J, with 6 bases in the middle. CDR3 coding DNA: TGTGCCATCGCCGGAACAGATACGCAGTATTTT. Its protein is CAIAGTDTQYF.

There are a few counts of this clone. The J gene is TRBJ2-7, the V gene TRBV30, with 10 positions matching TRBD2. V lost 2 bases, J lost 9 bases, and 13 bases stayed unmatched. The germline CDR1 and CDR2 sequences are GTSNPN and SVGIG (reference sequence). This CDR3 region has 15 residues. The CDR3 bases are TGTGCCTGGAGTAGGGGAACTAGCGGGATGACTGGGCAGTACTTC. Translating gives CAWSRGTSGMTGQYF.

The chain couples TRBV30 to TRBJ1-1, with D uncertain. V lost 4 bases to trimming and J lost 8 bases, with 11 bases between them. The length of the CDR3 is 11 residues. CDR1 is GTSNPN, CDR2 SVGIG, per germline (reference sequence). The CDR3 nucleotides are TGTGCCTGGAAACGGAAAGACGAAGCTTTCTTT. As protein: CAWKRKDEAFF.

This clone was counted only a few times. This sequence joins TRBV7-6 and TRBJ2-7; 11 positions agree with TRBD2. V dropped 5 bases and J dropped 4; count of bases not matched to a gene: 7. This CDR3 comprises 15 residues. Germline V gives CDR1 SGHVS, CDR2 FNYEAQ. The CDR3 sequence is CASSPRLAGRYEQYF. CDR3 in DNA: TGTGCCAGCAGCCCACGACTAGCGGGAAGGTACGAGCAGTACTTC.

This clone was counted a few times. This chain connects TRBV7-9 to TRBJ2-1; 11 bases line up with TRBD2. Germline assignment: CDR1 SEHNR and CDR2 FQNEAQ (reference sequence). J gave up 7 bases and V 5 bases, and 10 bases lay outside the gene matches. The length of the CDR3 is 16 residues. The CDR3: CASSILAGGPGNEQFF. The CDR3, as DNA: TGTGCCAGCAGCATCTTAGCGGGAGGGCCCGGAAATGAGCAGTTCTTC.

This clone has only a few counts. DNA for the CDR3: TGTGCCAGCAGCCCTCCCGGAAGGGGCTCCACTGAAGCTTTCTTT. It encodes CASSPPGRGSTEAFF. V and J are TRBV7-9 and TRBJ1-1, with D tentatively TRBD1 (5 bases). This CDR3 has 15 residues. The germline CDR1 and CDR2 sequences are SEHNR and FQNEAQ (reference sequence). V dropped 5 bases and J dropped 4 bases, with 17 bases sitting between them.

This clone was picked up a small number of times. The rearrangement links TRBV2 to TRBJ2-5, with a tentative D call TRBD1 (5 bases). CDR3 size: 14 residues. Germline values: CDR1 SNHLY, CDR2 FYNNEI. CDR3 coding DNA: TGTGCATCGCAGGGTTCTACCTTTCGGGAGACCCAGTACTTC. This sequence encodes CASQGSTFRETQYF.

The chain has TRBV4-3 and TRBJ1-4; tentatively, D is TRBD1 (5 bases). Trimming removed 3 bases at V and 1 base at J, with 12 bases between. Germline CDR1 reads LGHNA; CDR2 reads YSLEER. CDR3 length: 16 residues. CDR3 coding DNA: TGCGCCAGCAGCCAGAATCCGACAGAAACTAATGAAAAACTGTTTTTT. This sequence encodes CASSQNPTETNEKLFF.

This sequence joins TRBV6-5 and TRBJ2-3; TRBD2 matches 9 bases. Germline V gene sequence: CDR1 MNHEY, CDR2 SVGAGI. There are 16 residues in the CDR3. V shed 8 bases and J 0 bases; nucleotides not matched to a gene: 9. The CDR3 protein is CASRWEAGGSTDTQYF. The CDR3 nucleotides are TGTGCCAGCCGTTGGGAGGCGGGAGGGAGCACAGATACGCAGTATTTT.

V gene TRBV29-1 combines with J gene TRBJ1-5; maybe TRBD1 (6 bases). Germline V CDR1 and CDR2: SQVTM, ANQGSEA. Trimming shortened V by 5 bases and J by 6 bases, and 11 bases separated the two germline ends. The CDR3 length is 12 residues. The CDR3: CSVRQAGQPQHF. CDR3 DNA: TGCAGCGTTAGACAGGCGGGTCAGCCCCAGCATTTT.

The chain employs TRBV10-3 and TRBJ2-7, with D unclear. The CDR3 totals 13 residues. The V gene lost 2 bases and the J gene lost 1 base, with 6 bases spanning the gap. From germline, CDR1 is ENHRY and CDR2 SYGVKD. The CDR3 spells CAISEARSYEQYF. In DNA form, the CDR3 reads TGTGCCATCAGTGAGGCTAGATCCTACGAGCAGTACTTC.